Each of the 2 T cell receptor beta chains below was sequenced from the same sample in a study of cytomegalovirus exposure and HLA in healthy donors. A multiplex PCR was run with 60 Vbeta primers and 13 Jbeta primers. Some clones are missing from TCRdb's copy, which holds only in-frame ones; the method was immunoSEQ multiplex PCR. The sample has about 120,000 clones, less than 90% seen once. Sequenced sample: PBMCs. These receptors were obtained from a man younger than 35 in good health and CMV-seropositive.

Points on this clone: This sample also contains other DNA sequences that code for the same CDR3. This chain's CDR3 is CASSLLAGGTDTQYF. CDR3 DNA: TGTGCCAGCAGTTTACTAGCGGGGGGCACAGATACGCAGTATTTT. The chain combines TRBV2 with TRBJ2-3; TRBD2 matches at 11 bases. V lost 5 bases to trimming and J lost 1 base; unmatched junction nucleotides: 2. The CDR3 consists of 15 residues. Germline V gene lookup returns CDR1 SNHLY and CDR2 FYNNEI.

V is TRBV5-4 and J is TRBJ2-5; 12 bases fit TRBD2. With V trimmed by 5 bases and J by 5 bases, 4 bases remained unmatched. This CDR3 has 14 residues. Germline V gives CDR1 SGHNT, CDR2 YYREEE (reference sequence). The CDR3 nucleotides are TGTGCCAGCAGTTTTGGACTAGCGGGGGAGACCCAGTACTTC. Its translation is CASSFGLAGETQYF.